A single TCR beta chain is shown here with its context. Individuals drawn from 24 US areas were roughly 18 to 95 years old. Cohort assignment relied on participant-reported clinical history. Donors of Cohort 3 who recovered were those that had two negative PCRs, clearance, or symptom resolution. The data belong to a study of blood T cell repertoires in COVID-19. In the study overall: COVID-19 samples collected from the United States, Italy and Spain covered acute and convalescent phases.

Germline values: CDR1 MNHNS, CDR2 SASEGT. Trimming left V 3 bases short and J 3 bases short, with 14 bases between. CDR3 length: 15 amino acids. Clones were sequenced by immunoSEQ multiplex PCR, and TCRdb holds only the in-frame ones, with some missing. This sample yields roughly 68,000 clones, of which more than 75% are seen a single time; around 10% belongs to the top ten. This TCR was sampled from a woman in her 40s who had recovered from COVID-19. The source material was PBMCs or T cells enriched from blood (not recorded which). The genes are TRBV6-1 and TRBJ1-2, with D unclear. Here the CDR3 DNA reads TGTGCCAGCAGTGAGGTGGATCGGGTGTACTATGGCTACACCTTC. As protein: CASSEVDRVYYGYTF.